The 11 T cell receptor beta chains below were found in one sample sequenced in a study of blood T cells in healthy people across ages. For the second PCR, which ran for about 7 to 11 cycles, a sample-barcoded 5' primer and a J-beta primer mix were used. Each CDR3 protein is one row after TCRdb ran MiXCR on the 5' RACE reads. Of some 640,000 distinct CDR3 sequences in the sample, 49% were seen once. What was sequenced was blood. The receptor set was obtained from a woman in her sixties in good health.

V is TRBV3-1 and J is TRBJ2-1; D remains unclear. Deletions cut 4 bases from V and 2 bases from J, with 9 bases between. This CDR3 has 14 amino acids. Germline V lookup: CDR1 LGHDT, CDR2 YNNKEL (reference sequence). The CDR3, as DNA: TGTGCCAGCAGCCCCCTGGGGACCTACAATGAGCAGTTCTTC. Amino acids: CASSPLGTYNEQFF.

As for this clonotype: One junction end disagrees with the germline gene, perhaps due to a read error. The V gene is TRBV27, the J gene TRBJ2-6; 7 nucleotides line up with TRBD1. CDR1 is MNHEY, CDR2 SMNVEV, per germline (reference sequence). The CDR3 spans 19 residues. The CDR3 DNA is TGTGCCAGCAGTTTCCCGACAGGGAGTGGCAGGTCTGGGGCCAACGTCCCGACTTTC. It is translated as CASSFPTGSGRSGANVPTF.

In this sample, this clonotype turned up a few times. The gene calls are TRBV7-8 and TRBJ2-1, with D unresolved. CDR1 is SGHVS, CDR2 FQNEAQ, per germline. This CDR3 is built from 13 residues. Trimming left V 1 base short and J 8 bases short, with 9 bases between. The DNA of the CDR3 is TGTGCCAGCAGCTTAGTTTCAGCATATGAGCAGTTCTTC. As protein: CASSLVSAYEQFF.

This clonotype was counted a few times. The chain has TRBV7-9 and TRBJ2-7; 7 bases fit TRBD1. V was clipped by 1 base and J by 6 bases; unmatched bases: 9. Germline V CDR1 and CDR2: SEHNR, FQNEAQ (reference sequence). This CDR3 contains 15 residues. CDR3 sequence reads: CASSLDVGNRGEQYF. CDR3 nucleotides: TGTGCCAGCAGCTTAGATGTGGGGAACAGGGGCGAGCAGTACTTC.

V and J are TRBV6-2 or TRBV6-3 and TRBJ2-5, with 9 nucleotides matching TRBD2. Per the germline V gene, CDR1 is MNHEY and CDR2 is SVGEGT. V lost 8 bases to trimming and J lost 1 base; unmatched junction nucleotides: 5. This CDR3 is built from 14 residues. CDR3 loop: CASLTSGSQETQYF. CDR3 bases: TGTGCCAGCTTGACTAGCGGATCCCAAGAGACCCAGTACTTC.

This chain connects TRBV9 to TRBJ2-1; 10 bases align to TRBD1. Germline CDR1 reads SGDLS; CDR2 reads YYNGEE. The trim removed 1 base at V and 1 base at J, leaving 2 bases unmatched. This CDR3 region has 16 residues. The CDR3 bases are TGTGCCAGCAGCGTATGGGGACAGGGGTCCTACAATGAGCAGTTCTTC. It is translated as CASSVWGQGSYNEQFF.

The chain combines TRBV24-1 with TRBJ2-3; perhaps D is TRBD1 or TRBD2 (5 bases each). The CDR3 contains 15 residues. Trimming shortened V by 7 bases and J by 4 bases, and 17 bases separated the two germline ends. Germline CDR1 KGHDR, CDR2 SFDVKD. The CDR3 spells CATRQGSGIPDTQYF. CDR3 nucleotides: TGTGCCACCAGGCAGGGTTCGGGGATTCCAGATACGCAGTATTTT.

This clonotype came up a few times. The chain uses TRBV24-1 and TRBJ2-2; TRBD2 matches 11 bases. Germline CDR1 and CDR2: KGHDR and SFDVKD. Trimming at V came to 4 bases and at J to 2 bases, leaving 5 bases not matched to a gene. There are 17 residues in the CDR3. The CDR3 nucleotides are TGTGCCACCAGTGACGAGGGGACTAGCGGTAACACCGGGGAGCTGTTTTTT. Translated, it gives CATSDEGTSGNTGELFF.

This clonotype was found a few times. The chain couples TRBV7-2 to TRBJ2-5; D is uncertain. Trimming took 5 bases from V and 1 from J, leaving 17 bases between them. CDR1 SGHTA and CDR2 FQGNSA come from the germline V gene. The CDR3 extends over 16 amino acids. This CDR3 reads CASSTKIEAAQETQYF. The CDR3 DNA reads as TGTGCCAGCAGCACGAAAATCGAGGCAGCCCAAGAGACCCAGTACTTC.

This clonotype was seen only a few times. This chain uses TRBV5-1 with TRBJ2-3; maybe TRBD2 (6 bases). Germline CDR1 reads SGHRS; CDR2 reads YFSETQ. Trimming stripped 2 bases from V and 2 bases from J, with 12 bases between. The CDR3 is 15 residues long. For the CDR3, the DNA is TGCGCCAGCAGCTTTAGCGGCGGGTTCACAGATACGCAGTATTTT. Translating it yields CASSFSGGFTDTQYF.

This clonotype showed up many times. J is TRBJ2-1 and V is TRBV7-2; unclear D gene. V lost 4 bases, J lost 6 bases, and 10 bases lay in between. This CDR3 comprises 13 residues. Germline CDR1 reads SGHTA; CDR2 reads FQGNSA. The CDR3 DNA is TGTGCCAGCAGCTCCCAGCGCGGCAATGAGCAGTTCTTC. Protein: CASSSQRGNEQFF.